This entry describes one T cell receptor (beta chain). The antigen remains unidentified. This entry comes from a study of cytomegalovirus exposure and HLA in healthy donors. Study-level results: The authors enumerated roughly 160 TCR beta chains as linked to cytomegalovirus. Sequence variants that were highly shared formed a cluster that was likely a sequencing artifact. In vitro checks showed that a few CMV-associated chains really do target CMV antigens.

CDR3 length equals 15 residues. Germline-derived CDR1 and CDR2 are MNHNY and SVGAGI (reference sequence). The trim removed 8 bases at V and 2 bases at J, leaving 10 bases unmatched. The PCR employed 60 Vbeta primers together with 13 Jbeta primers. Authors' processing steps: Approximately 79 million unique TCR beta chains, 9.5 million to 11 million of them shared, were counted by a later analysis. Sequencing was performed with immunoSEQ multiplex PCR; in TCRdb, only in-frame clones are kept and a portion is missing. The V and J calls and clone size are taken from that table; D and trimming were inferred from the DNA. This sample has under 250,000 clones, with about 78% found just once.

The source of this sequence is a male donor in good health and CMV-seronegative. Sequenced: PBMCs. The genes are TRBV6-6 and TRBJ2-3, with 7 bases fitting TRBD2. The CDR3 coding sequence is TGTGCCAGCCCAACGGGGCTAGCGGACACAGATACGCAGTATTTT. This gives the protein CASPTGLADTDTQYF.